This T cell receptor (beta chain) came from a study of cytomegalovirus exposure and HLA in healthy donors. In the PCR, 60 Vbeta and 13 Jbeta primers were used. Measured with immunoSEQ multiplex PCR; TCRdb has only the in-frame clones, and not every one. The sample gives under 250,000 clones, 70% to 80% of which show up once; around 4% is in the top ten. Trimming left V 3 bases short and J 2 bases short, with 14 bases between. Germline V gene sequence: CDR1 SGHAT, CDR2 FQNNGV. The CDR3 has 15 amino acids. Study findings and constraints: Published work reported that the classifier diagnosed cytomegalovirus status with high specificity and sensitivity. A later analysis revealed that TCR association rates differed between HLA loci, peaking at DRB1 and bottoming out at HLA-C. Analysis performed later found about 18,000 TCR beta sequences associated with HLA alleles at 0.05 false discovery rate.

Notes on this clone: Its antigen remains unidentified.

Input material: PBMCs. The chain recombines TRBV11-2 with TRBJ2-7; D remains ambiguous. The sequence was obtained from a male donor in good health and CMV-seronegative. CDR3 DNA sequence: TGTGCCAGCAGCTTTTTGACAAGAGCCACCTACGAGCAGTACTTC. It yields the protein CASSFLTRATYEQYF.